This TCR beta chain was captured in a study of blood T cell repertoires in COVID-19. Study-level information: The study drew acute and convalescent COVID-19 samples from the United States, Italy and Spain.

V was pared by 1 base and J by 3 bases, with 7 bases of the junction left unmatched. Per germline, CDR1 MNHNS and CDR2 SASEGT. This CDR3 has 16 amino acids. This clone has more than one count but fewer than ten. Sequencing used immunoSEQ multiplex PCR; TCRdb keeps in-frame clones, though not all of them. This sample yields 85,000 to 95,000 clones, of which around 87% are seen a single time; under 8% belongs to the top ten. Sequencing was performed on peripheral blood. The sequence was collected from a human donor with acute or convalescent COVID-19. The donor label of this sample is uncertain. The chain employs TRBV6-1 and TRBJ2-7; 9 nucleotides agree with TRBD1. The CDR3 DNA is TGTGCCAGCAGTGAAGATAATTGGACAGGGGTCTACGAGCAGTACTTC. Amino acid sequence: CASSEDNWTGVYEQYF.